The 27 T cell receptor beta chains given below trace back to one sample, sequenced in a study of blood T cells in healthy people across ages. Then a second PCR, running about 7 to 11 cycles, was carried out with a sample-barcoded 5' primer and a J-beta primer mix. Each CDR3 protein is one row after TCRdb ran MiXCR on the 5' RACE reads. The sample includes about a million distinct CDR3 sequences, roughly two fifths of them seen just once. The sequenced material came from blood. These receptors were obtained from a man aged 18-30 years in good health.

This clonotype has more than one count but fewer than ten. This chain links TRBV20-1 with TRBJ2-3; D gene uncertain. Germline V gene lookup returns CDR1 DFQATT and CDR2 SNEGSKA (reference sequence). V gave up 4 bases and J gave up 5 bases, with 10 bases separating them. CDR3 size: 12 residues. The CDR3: CSATYSQDTQYF. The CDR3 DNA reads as TGCAGTGCTACCTACTCGCAAGATACGCAGTATTTT.

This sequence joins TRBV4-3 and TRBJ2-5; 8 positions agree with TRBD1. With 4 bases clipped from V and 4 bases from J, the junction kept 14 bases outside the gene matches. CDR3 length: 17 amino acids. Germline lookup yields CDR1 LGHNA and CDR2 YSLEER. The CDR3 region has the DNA TGCGCCAGCAGCCCAAGGATTGGCAGGGGGCTGCGAGAGACCCAGTACTTC. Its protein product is CASSPRIGRGLRETQYF.

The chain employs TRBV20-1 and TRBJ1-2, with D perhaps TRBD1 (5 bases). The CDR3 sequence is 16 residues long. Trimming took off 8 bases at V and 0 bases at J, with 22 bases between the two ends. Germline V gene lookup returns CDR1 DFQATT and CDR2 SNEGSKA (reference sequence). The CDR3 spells CSPTTDWDRTNYGYTF. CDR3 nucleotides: TGCAGTCCTACCACTGATTGGGACCGTACTAACTATGGCTACACCTTC.

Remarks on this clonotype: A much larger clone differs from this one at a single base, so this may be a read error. CDR3 sequence reads: CASRSSTDTQFF. CDR3 nucleotides: TGCGCCAGCAGGTCAAGCACAGATACGCAGTTTTTT. The chain employs TRBV5-1 and TRBJ2-3; no clear D gene. The CDR3 consists of 12 residues. Per germline, CDR1 SGHRS and CDR2 YFSETQ. Using reference TRBV5-1 and TRBJ2-3 for the parts outside the CDR3, the full variable domain is KAGVTQTPRYLIKTRGQQVTLSCSPISGHRSVSWYQQTPGQGLQFLFEYFSETQRNKGNFPGRFSGRQFSNSRSEMNVSTLELGDSALYLCASRSSTDTQFFGPGTRLTVL.

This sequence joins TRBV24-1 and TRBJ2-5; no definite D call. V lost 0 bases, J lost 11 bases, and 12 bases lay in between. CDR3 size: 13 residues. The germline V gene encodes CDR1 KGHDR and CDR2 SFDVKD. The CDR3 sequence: CATSDLTNNEQYF. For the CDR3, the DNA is TGTGCCACCAGTGATTTGACGAACAATGAGCAGTACTTC.

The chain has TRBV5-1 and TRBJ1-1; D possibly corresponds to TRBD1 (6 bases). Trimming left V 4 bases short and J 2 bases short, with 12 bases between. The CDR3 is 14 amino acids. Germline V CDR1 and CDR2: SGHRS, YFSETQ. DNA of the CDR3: TGCGCCAGCAGCCCGGACAGCTCAAACACTGAAGCTTTCTTT. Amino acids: CASSPDSSNTEAFF.

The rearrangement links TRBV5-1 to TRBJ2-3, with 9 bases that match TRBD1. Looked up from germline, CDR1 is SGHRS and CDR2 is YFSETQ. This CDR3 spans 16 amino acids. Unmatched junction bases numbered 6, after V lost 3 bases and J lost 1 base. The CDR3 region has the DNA TGCGCCAGCAGCTCCCAACGGGACAGGGGCACAGATACGCAGTATTTT. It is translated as CASSSQRDRGTDTQYF.

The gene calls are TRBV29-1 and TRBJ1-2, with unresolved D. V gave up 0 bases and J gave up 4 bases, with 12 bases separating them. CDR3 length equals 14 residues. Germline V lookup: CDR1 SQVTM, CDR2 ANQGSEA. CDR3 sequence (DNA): TGCAGCGTTGAAGAGGGGAAAGAAGGCTATGGCTACACCTTC. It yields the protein CSVEEGKEGYGYTF.

CDR3 bases: TGTGCCAGCAGCGGAGGGCCAGATCTCTCCAATGAGCAGTTCTTC. It encodes CASSGGPDLSNEQFF. The V and J genes are TRBV6-2 or TRBV6-3 and TRBJ2-1; possibly TRBD2 for D (6 bases). Germline V gives CDR1 MNHEY, CDR2 SVGEGT. Trimming stripped 6 bases from V and 6 bases from J, with 18 bases between. The CDR3 has 15 amino acids.

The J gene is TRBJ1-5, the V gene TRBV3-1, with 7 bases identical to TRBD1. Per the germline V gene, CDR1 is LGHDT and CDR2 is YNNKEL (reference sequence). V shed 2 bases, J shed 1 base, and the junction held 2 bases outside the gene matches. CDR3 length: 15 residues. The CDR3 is CASSQYRGSNQPQHF. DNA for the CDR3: TGTGCCAGCAGCCAATACAGGGGAAGCAATCAGCCCCAGCATTTT.

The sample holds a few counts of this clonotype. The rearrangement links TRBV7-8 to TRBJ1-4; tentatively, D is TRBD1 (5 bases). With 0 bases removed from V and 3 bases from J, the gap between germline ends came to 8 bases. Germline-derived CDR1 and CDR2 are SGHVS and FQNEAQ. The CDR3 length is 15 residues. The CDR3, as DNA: TGTGCCAGCAGCTTAGCTGGGGCACCTAATGAAAAACTGTTTTTT. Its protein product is CASSLAGAPNEKLFF.

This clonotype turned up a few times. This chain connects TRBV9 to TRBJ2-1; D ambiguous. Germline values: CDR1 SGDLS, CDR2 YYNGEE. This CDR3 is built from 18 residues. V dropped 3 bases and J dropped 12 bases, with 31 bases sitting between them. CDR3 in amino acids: CASSGPSSMRSGTWGQFF. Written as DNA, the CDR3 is TGTGCCAGCAGCGGACCCTCGTCGATGCGGTCGGGTACTTGGGGGCAGTTCTTC.

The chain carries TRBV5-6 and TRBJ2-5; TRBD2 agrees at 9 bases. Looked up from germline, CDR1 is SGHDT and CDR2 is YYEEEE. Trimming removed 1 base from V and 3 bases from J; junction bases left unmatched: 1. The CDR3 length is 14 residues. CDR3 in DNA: TGTGCCAGCAGCTTGATAGCGGGGGAAGAGACCCAGTACTTC. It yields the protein CASSLIAGEETQYF.

CDR3 nucleotides: TGTGCCATCAGGGGACCGGGACAGGGTACCTACGAGCAGTACTTC. Translation gives CAIRGPGQGTYEQYF. The chain recombines TRBV10-3 with TRBJ2-7; 9 nucleotides match TRBD1. Germline loops: CDR1 ENHRY, CDR2 SYGVKD. The junction had 8 bases not matched to a gene; V was cut back by 6 bases and J by 2 bases. The CDR3 totals 15 residues.

The CDR3 protein is CSGETSGGLQETQYF. DNA of the CDR3: TGCAGTGGGGAAACTAGCGGGGGACTCCAAGAGACCCAGTACTTC. V and J are TRBV20-1 and TRBJ2-5; 11 bases align to TRBD2. Germline values: CDR1 DFQATT, CDR2 SNEGSKA (reference sequence). CDR3 size: 15 residues. The trim removed 7 bases at V and 1 base at J, leaving 8 bases unmatched.

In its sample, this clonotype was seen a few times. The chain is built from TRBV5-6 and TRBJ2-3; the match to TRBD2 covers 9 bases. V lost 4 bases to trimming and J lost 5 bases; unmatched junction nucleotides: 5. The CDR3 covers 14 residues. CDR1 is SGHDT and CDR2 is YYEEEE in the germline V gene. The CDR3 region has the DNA TGTGCCAGCAGCATCCCGACTAGCGGAGATACGCAGTATTTT. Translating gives CASSIPTSGDTQYF.

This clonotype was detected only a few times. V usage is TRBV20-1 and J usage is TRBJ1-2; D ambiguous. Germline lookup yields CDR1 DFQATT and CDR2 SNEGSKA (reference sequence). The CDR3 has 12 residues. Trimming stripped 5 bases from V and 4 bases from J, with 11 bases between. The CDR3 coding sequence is TGCAGTGCTTCTCATATGAGCTATGGCTACACCTTC. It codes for CSASHMSYGYTF.

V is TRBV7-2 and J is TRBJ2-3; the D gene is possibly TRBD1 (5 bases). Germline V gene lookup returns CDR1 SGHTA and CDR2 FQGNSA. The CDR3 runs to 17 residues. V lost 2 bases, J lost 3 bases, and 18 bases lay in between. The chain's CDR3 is CASSLSHRNPGTDTQYF. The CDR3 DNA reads TGTGCCAGCAGCTTATCCCACAGGAACCCTGGTACAGATACGCAGTATTTT.

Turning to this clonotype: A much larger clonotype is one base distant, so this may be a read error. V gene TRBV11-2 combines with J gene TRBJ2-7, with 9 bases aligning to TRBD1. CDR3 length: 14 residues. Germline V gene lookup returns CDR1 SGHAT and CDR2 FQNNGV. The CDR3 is CANSLGTGPYEQYF. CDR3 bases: TGTGCCAACAGCTTAGGGACAGGGCCCTACGAGCAGTACTTC.

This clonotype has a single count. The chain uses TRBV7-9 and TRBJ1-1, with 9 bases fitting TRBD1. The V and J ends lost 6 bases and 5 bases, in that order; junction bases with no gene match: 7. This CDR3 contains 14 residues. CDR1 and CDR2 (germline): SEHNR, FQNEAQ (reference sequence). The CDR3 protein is CASSKQGAGTEAFF. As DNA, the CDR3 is TGTGCCAGCAGTAAACAGGGGGCAGGTACTGAAGCTTTCTTT.

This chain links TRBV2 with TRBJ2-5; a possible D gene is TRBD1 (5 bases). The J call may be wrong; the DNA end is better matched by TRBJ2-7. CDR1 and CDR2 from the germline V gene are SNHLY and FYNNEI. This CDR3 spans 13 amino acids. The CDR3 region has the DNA TGTGCCAGCAATAGCCAGGGTTTTTACGAGCAGTACTTC. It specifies CASNSQGFYEQYF.

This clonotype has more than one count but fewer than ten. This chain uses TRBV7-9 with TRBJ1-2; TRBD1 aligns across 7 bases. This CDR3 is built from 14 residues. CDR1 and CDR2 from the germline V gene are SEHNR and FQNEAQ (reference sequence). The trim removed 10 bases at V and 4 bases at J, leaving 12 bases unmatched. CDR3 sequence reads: CATTQRQGGYGYTF. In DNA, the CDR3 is TGTGCCACGACACAAAGACAGGGTGGCTATGGCTACACCTTC.

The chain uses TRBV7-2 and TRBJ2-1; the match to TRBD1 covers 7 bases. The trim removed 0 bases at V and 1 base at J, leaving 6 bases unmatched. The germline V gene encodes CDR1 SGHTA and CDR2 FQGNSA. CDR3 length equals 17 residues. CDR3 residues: CASSLAEGASSYNEQFF. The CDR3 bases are TGTGCCAGCAGCTTAGCAGAGGGGGCGAGTTCCTACAATGAGCAGTTCTTC. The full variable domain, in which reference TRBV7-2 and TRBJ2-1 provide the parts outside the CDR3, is GAGVSQSPSNKVTEKGKDVELRCDPISGHTALYWYRQSLGQGLEFLIYFQGNSAPDKSGLPSDRFSAERTGGSVSTLTIQRTQQEDSAVYLCASSLAEGASSYNEQFFGPGTRLTVL.

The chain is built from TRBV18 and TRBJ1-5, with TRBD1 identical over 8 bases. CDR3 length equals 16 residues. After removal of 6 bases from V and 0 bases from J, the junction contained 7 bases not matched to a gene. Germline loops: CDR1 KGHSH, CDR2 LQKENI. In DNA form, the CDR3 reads TGTGCCAGCTCTCCTTCGACAGGGGATAGCAATCAGCCCCAGCATTTT. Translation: CASSPSTGDSNQPQHF.

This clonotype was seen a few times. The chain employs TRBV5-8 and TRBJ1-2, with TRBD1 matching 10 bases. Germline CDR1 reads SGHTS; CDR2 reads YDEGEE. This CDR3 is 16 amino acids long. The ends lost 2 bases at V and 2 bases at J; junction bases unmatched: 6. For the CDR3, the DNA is TGTGCCAGCAGCTTTTTCCTGACAGGGGGCAACTATGGCTACACCTTC. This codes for CASSFFLTGGNYGYTF. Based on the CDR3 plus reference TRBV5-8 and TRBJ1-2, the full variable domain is EAGVTQSPTHLIKTRGQQATLRCSPISGHTSVYWYQQALGLGLQFLLWYDEGEERNRGNFPPRFSGRQFPNYSSELNVNALELEDSALYLCASSFFLTGGNYGYTFGSGTRLTVV.

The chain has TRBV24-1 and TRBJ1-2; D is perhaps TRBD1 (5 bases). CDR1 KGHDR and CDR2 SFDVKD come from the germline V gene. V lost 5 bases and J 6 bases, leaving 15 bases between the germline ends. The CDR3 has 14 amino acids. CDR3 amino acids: CATSVVGPPNGYTF. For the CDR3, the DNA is TGTGCCACCAGTGTCGTGGGACCCCCTAATGGCTACACCTTC.

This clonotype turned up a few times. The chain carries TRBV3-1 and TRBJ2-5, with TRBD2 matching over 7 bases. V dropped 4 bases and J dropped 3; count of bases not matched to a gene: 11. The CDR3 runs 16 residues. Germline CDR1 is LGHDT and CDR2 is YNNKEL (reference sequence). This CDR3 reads CASSPQRGERKETQYF. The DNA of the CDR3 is TGTGCCAGCAGCCCACAGCGGGGTGAACGAAAAGAGACCCAGTACTTC.